This T cell receptor beta chain originates from a study of beta chain features in type 1 diabetes. Study details: Age, gender and cell yields were alike across patients and healthy donors. Findings and limits, study-wide: Patients' naive, central memory and Treg TCRB repertoires seemed closer to one another than those of healthy donors.

The CDR3 extends over 14 amino acids. The V end was cut by 4 bases, the J end by 3 bases, with 11 bases between. Germline values: CDR1 SGHKS, CDR2 YYEKEE (reference sequence). The sample holds a few counts of this clone. What it recognizes is unknown. As every portion of the isolated RNA was reverse transcribed, the sequencing read expressed TCRB transcripts. The data were produced by immunoSEQ multiplex PCR, yet TCRdb's version contains in-frame clones alone and is incomplete. Of hundreds of thousands of clones in the sample, 12% to 15% were seen once. Material for sequencing was central memory CD4+ T cells from blood. The TCR originated in a man aged 25-45 years in good health. The V gene is TRBV5-5, the J gene TRBJ1-5; a weak D match, TRBD1 (6 bases). The CDR3 here is CASSNGQLNQPQHF. As DNA, the CDR3 is TGTGCCAGCAGCAATGGACAGCTCAATCAGCCCCAGCATTTT.